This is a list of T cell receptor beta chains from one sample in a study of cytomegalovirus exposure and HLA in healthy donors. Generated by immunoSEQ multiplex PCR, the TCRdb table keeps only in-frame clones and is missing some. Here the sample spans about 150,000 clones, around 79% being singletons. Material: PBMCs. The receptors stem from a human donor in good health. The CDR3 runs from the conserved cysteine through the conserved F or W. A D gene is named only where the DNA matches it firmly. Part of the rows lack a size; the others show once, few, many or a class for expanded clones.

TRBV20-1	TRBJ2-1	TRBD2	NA	CSGSGGNEQFF	TGCAGTGGATCGGGGGGGAATGAGCAGTTCTTC
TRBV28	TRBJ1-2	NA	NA	CASSNPEGRLNGYTF	TGTGCCAGCAGCAATCCGGAGGGACGGCTAAATGGCTACACCTTC
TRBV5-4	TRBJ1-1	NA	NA	CASSLAEGTEAFF	TGTGCCAGCAGCTTGGCCGAGGGCACTGAAGCTTTCTTT
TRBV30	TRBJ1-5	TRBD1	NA	CAWSAGGDQPQHF	TGTGCCTGGAGTGCAGGGGGCGATCAGCCCCAGCATTTT
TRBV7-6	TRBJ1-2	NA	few	CASSLAPGWGYTF	TGTGCCAGCAGCTTAGCTCCCGGGTGGGGCTACACCTTC
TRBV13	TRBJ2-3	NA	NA	CASSLTEVGLVEYF	TGTGCCAGCAGCTTAACGGAGGTCGGACTCGTGGAGTATTTT
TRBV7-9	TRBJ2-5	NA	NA	CASSPRGSTETQYF	TGTGCCAGCAGCCCTCGGGGTAGCACAGAGACCCAGTACTTC
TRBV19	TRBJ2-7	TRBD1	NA	CASSMGQGPYEQYF	TGTGCCAGTAGTATGGGACAGGGGCCCTACGAGCAGTACTTC
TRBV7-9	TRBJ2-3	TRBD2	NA	CASSHLLASTDTQYF	TGTGCCAGCAGCCACCTACTAGCGAGCACAGATACGCAGTATTTT
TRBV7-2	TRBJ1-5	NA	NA	CASSLAGAGGSQPQHF	TGTGCCAGCAGCTTAGCGGGTGCGGGGGGCTCTCAGCCCCAGCATTTT
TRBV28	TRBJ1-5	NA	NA	CASSRARPQHF	TGTGCCAGCAGTCGAGCCCGGCCCCAGCATTTT
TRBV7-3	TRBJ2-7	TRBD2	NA	CASSSLLLAQSYEQYF	TGTGCCAGCAGCTCGTTACTACTAGCGCAATCCTACGAGCAGTACTTC
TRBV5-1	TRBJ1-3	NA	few	CASSWSGQNSGNTIYF	TGCGCCAGCAGCTGGTCCGGACAGAACTCTGGAAACACCATATATTTT
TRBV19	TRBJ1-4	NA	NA	CASSTGYRDDEKLFF	TGTGCCAGTAGTACCGGGTACAGGGACGATGAAAAACTGTTTTTT
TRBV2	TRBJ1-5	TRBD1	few	CASSPGTGFVPQHF	TGTGCCAGCAGTCCCGGGACAGGGTTTGTGCCCCAGCATTTT
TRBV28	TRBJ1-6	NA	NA	CASSLGLQGMYSPLHF	TGTGCCAGCAGTTTGGGTTTACAGGGCATGTATTCACCCCTCCACTTT
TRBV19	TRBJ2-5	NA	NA	CASSDRGRGRETQYF	TGTGCCAGTAGTGACCGTGGTCGGGGTCGAGAGACCCAGTACTTC
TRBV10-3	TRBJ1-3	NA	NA	CAISEVWRQGKTGNTIYF	TGTGCCATCAGTGAGGTCTGGAGGCAGGGGAAAACTGGAAACACCATATATTTT
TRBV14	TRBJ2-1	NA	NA	CASAQANEQFF	TGTGCCAGCGCGCAGGCGAATGAGCAGTTCTTC
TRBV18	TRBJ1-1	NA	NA	CASSPLNTEAFF	TGTGCCAGCTCACCCCTCAACACTGAAGCTTTCTTT
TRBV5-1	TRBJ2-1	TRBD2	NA	CASSFILRLTSGGHPRSQFF	TGCGCCAGCAGCTTCATCCTGAGGCTAACTAGCGGGGGGCACCCCAGGTCGCAGTTCTTC
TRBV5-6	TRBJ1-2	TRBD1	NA	CASSFPEALIQGVGTF	TGTGCCAGCAGCTTTCCTGAGGCCCTAATTCAGGGGGTAGGCACCTTC
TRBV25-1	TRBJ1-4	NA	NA	CASTGREGRLFF	TGTGCCAGCACTGGCAGGGAGGGTCGACTGTTTTTT
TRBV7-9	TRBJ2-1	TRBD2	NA	CASSSQAGWSKWFLDEQFF	TGTGCCAGCAGCTCACAAGCGGGATGGTCAAAATGGTTCCTTGATGAGCAGTTCTTC
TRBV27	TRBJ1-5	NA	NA	CASSPLRGAGVYSNQPQHF	TGTGCCAGCAGTCCATTACGCGGAGCAGGGGTTTATAGCAATCAGCCCCAGCATTTT
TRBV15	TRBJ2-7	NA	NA	CATSRGAYYEQYF	TGTGCCACCAGCAGGGGGGCCTACTACGAGCAGTACTTC
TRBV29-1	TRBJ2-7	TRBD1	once	CSVQTGPYEQYF	TGCAGCGTCCAGACAGGGCCCTACGAGCAGTACTTC
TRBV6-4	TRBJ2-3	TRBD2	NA	CASSDSSGGADTQYF	TGTGCCAGCAGTGACTCTAGCGGGGGGGCAGATACGCAGTATTTT
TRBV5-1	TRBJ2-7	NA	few	CASSFTAATSYEQYF	TGCGCCAGCAGCTTCACAGCGGCCACCTCCTACGAGCAGTACTTC
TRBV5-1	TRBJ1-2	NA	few	CASSFGGRGNYGYTF	TGCGCCAGCAGCTTTGGGGGCAGGGGTAACTATGGCTACACCTTC